These 7 T cell receptor beta chains originate from one sample sequenced in a study of T cells in Graves' hyperthyroidism and ophthalmopathy. Amplified TCR beta CDR3 regions derived from RNA transcripts. The TCR CDR3 first-round RT-PCR relied on the HTBI primer set. One entry per CDR3 protein results from TCRdb running MiXCR on the multiplex PCR reads. Here the sample spans about 130,000 distinct CDR3 sequences, around 20% being singletons. Source material: blood. These receptors were obtained from a woman between 45 and 60 years old with Graves' hyperthyroidism that later progressed to Graves' ophthalmopathy.

As to this clonotype: This may be a read error: a much more frequent sequence differs by one nucleotide. The chain uses TRBV20-1 and TRBJ2-5, with TRBD2 matching 8 bases. CDR1 is DFQATT and CDR2 is SNEGSKA in the germline V gene (reference sequence). The CDR3 extends over 14 amino acids. J lost 1 base, V lost 5 bases, and 6 bases had no gene match. The CDR3 nucleotides read TGCAGTGCTGCCCGGGGGGGGCCCCAAGAGACCCAGTACTTC. This translates into CSAARGGPQETQYF.

This clonotype was counted at least ten times. This chain uses TRBV2 with TRBJ2-3; tentative D call: TRBD2 (6 bases). The V and J ends lost 3 bases and 0 bases respectively, with 13 bases between them. Germline V gives CDR1 SNHLY, CDR2 FYNNEI. This CDR3 has 16 residues. CDR3 sequence (DNA): TGTGCCAGCAGTGACATCAGTGGGACTAGCACAGATACGCAGTATTTT. This sequence encodes CASSDISGTSTDTQYF. Filled out from reference TRBV2 and TRBJ2-3, the complete variable domain reads EPEVTQTPSHQVTQMGQEVILRCVPISNHLYFYWYRQILGQKVEFLVSFYNNEISEKSEIFDDQFSVERPDGSNFTLKIRSTKLEDSAMYFCASSDISGTSTDTQYFGPGTRLTVL.

In this sample, this clonotype turned up many times. The chain recombines TRBV5-1 with TRBJ1-2, with D perhaps matching TRBD1 (5 bases). Germline V gene data show CDR1 as SGHRS and CDR2 as YFSETQ. The CDR3 totals 13 residues. V dropped 1 base and J dropped 8 bases, with 12 bases sitting between them. CDR3 sequence (DNA): TGCGCCAGCAGCTTGACCAGGGAAGGCGGCTACACCTTC. Translation gives CASSLTREGGYTF. The full variable domain, rest sourced from reference TRBV5-1 and TRBJ1-2, is KAGVTQTPRYLIKTRGQQVTLSCSPISGHRSVSWYQQTPGQGLQFLFEYFSETQRNKGNFPGRFSGRQFSNSRSEMNVSTLELGDSALYLCASSLTREGGYTFGSGTRLTVV.

The chain has TRBV28 and TRBJ1-1; 10 positions agree with TRBD1. CDR3 length equals 12 residues. J was trimmed by 7 bases and V by 8 bases; bases with no gene match: 4. From germline, CDR1 is MDHEN and CDR2 SYDVKM. The chain's CDR3 is CASWGTGVEAFF. The CDR3 DNA reads TGTGCCAGCTGGGGGACAGGGGTTGAAGCTTTCTTT.

With regard to this clonotype: Relative to the germline gene, one junction end is altered; a read error may explain this. The V and J genes are TRBV24-1 and TRBJ2-1; TRBD2 aligns across 8 bases. CDR1 KGHDR and CDR2 SFDVKD come from the germline V gene. The CDR3 covers 16 residues. CDR3 loop: CATSDPAGGSLAEQFF. CDR3 nucleotide sequence: TGTGCTACCAGTGACCCTGCGGGAGGCTCCTTGGCGGAGCAGTTCTTC.

This chain uses TRBV9 with TRBJ2-2; 9 bases are shared with TRBD2. Per the germline V gene, CDR1 is SGDLS and CDR2 is YYNGEE. The ends lost 1 base at V and 4 bases at J; junction bases unmatched: 2. The length of the CDR3 is 15 residues. The CDR3 loop is CASSVLAGSTGELFF. The CDR3 region has the DNA TGTGCCAGCAGCGTACTAGCGGGAAGCACCGGGGAGCTGTTTTTT.

This clonotype was seen at least ten times. CDR3 nucleotides: TGTGCCAGCTCACCAGTAGGGGAAAGCTATGGCTACACCTTC. This translates into CASSPVGESYGYTF. The chain recombines TRBV18 with TRBJ1-2; a possible D gene is TRBD1 (5 bases). This CDR3 comprises 14 residues. Germline V gene sequence: CDR1 KGHSH, CDR2 LQKENI. V lost 2 bases and J 4 bases, leaving 11 bases between the germline ends.